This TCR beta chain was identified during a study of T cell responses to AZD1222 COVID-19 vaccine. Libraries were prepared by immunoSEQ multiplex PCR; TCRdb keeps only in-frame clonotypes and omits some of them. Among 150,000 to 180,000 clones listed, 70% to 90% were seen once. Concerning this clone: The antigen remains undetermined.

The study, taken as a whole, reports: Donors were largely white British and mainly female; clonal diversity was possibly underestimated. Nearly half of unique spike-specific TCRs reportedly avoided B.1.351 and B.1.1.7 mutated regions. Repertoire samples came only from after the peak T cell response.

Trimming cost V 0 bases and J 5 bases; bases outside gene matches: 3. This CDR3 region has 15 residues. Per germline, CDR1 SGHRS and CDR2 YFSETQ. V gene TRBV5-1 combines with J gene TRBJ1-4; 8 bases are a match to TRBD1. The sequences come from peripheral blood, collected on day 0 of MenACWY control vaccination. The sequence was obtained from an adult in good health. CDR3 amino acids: CASSLGRQGNEKLFF. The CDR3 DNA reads TGCGCCAGCAGCTTGGGTAGACAGGGGAATGAAAAACTGTTTTTT.